The 18 T cell receptor beta chains listed next were all sequenced from one sample in a study of OX40 agonist ivuxolimab in advanced cancers. Assay: immunoSEQ multiplex PCR; the TCRdb copy retains only in-frame clones and omits some. The table has tens of thousands of clones, around 87% seen once; the top ten hold roughly 32%. The source material was CD4+ or CD8+ T cells sorted from blood, sampled in a trial of the OX40 agonist ivuxolimab. Receptors originate from an adult with an advanced solid tumor such as melanoma, head and neck, liver or kidney cancer.

The J gene is TRBJ1-6, the V gene TRBV5-4, with D maybe TRBD1 (5 bases). Germline CDR1 is SGHNT and CDR2 is YYREEE (reference sequence). The CDR3 covers 15 residues. Trimming took 4 bases from V and 3 from J, leaving 11 bases between them. The CDR3 nucleotides read TGTGCCAGCAGCGATCAGGGACTCTATAATTCACCCCTCCACTTT. The encoded protein is CASSDQGLYNSPLHF.

The genes are TRBV14 and TRBJ1-3, with a tentative D call TRBD1 (6 bases). This CDR3 has 21 residues. V lost 4 bases to trimming and J lost 2 bases, with 30 bases between them. Germline V lookup: CDR1 SGHDN, CDR2 FVKESK. The chain's CDR3 is CASSPGWGAEESRYAGNTIYF. DNA of the CDR3: TGTGCCAGCAGCCCAGGATGGGGGGCTGAGGAATCCCGTTATGCTGGAAACACCATATATTTT.

This sequence joins TRBV5-1 and TRBJ2-3; 9 nucleotides line up with TRBD2. Trimming removed 5 bases from V and 3 bases from J; junction bases left unmatched: 4. The germline gives CDR1 SGHRS, CDR2 YFSETQ. The CDR3 has 14 amino acids. The CDR3 reads CASSISGRTDTQYF. The DNA of the CDR3 is TGCGCCAGCAGTATTAGCGGGAGAACAGATACGCAGTATTTT.

This chain joins TRBV4-1 and TRBJ2-1, with TRBD2 matching 7 bases. Germline V gene data show CDR1 as MGHRA and CDR2 as YSYEKL. The CDR3 runs to 15 residues. V shed 0 bases, J shed 8 bases, and the junction held 7 bases outside the gene matches. The CDR3 sequence is CASSQDPRAGYEQFF. CDR3 sequence (DNA): TGCGCCAGCAGCCAAGACCCCCGAGCGGGGTATGAGCAGTTCTTC.

This chain links TRBV7-2 with TRBJ2-1; D is possibly TRBD2 (6 bases). Germline lookup yields CDR1 SGHTA and CDR2 FQGNSA. V was trimmed by 1 base and J by 10 bases, leaving 20 bases between them. The CDR3 length is 16 residues. The CDR3 bases are TGTGCCAGCAGCTTAGACTGGGGCAGGGAGGTAAAAGAGCAGTTCTTC. It encodes CASSLDWGREVKEQFF.

The V call is TRBV7-8, the J call TRBJ1-2, with D possibly matching TRBD1 (5 bases). This CDR3 has 14 amino acids. Germline-derived CDR1 and CDR2 are SGHVS and FQNEAQ. V was pared by 6 bases and J by 2 bases, with 13 bases between. CDR3 DNA: TGTGCCAGCAGACGTTGGGGGTCGAACTATGGCTACACCTTC. It encodes CASRRWGSNYGYTF.

This chain uses TRBV2 with TRBJ2-3; no reliable D call. CDR1 is SNHLY, CDR2 FYNNEI, per germline. V shed 5 bases and J shed 2 bases, with 5 bases lying between them. The CDR3 runs to 12 residues. The CDR3 DNA follows: TGTGCCAGCAGTTCTAACACAGATACGCAGTATTTT. Protein sequence: CASSSNTDTQYF.

The chain has TRBV10-3 and TRBJ1-1; D remains ambiguous. Germline values: CDR1 ENHRY, CDR2 SYGVKD. Trimming removed 4 bases from V and 4 bases from J, with 13 bases in between. The CDR3 spans 14 residues. As DNA, the CDR3 is TGTGCCATCAGTGCGGAGGTTTGGGGCACTGAAGCTTTCTTT. The encoded protein is CAISAEVWGTEAFF.

This chain connects TRBV18 to TRBJ2-1; 8 bases are shared with TRBD1. The CDR3 spans 16 residues. The V and J ends lost 3 bases and 2 bases, in that order; junction bases with no gene match: 6. Germline lookup yields CDR1 KGHSH and CDR2 LQKENI. The CDR3 sequence: CASSPFDRGTYNEQFF. CDR3 bases: TGTGCCAGCTCACCTTTTGACAGGGGTACCTACAATGAGCAGTTCTTC.

This chain's CDR3 is CASSLKARGDFLNEQYF. The CDR3 nucleotides read TGTGCCAGCAGCTTAAAGGCGCGGGGGGACTTTCTCAACGAGCAGTACTTC. V gene TRBV7-3 combines with J gene TRBJ2-7, with 8 positions matching TRBD2. CDR3 length: 17 residues. Germline CDR1 SGHTA, CDR2 FQGTGA. V lost 1 base and J lost 5; bases outside the gene matches: 13.

This sequence joins TRBV5-1 and TRBJ2-3; D not resolved. V lost 3 bases and J 0 bases, leaving 11 bases between the germline ends. The CDR3 is 15 amino acids. Per the germline V gene, CDR1 is SGHRS and CDR2 is YFSETQ. CDR3 bases: TGCGCCAGCAGCTCTAACCCGATGAGCACAGATACGCAGTATTTT. Encoded protein: CASSSNPMSTDTQYF.

V usage is TRBV11-2 and J usage is TRBJ1-6; tentative D call: TRBD1 (6 bases). V lost 5 bases, J lost 7 bases, and 9 bases lay in between. This CDR3 spans 13 amino acids. The germline CDR1 and CDR2 sequences are SGHAT and FQNNGV. The CDR3 DNA reads TGTGCCAGCAGCCCGCAGGGGAATTCACCCCTCCACTTT. Residues: CASSPQGNSPLHF.

This clone is a singleton in its sample. V usage is TRBV12-5 and J usage is TRBJ2-5; D is perhaps TRBD2 (5 bases). The CDR3 is 13 amino acids. V lost 7 bases, J lost 7 bases, and 16 bases lay in between. Per the germline V gene, CDR1 is LGHNT and CDR2 is FRNRAP. CDR3 DNA sequence: TGTGCTAGTGCTTTCGGGGTCAAAGGGACCCAGTACTTC. Translating it yields CASAFGVKGTQYF.

The chain uses TRBV5-1 and TRBJ2-3; the match to TRBD2 covers 8 bases. V dropped 4 bases and J dropped 2; count of bases not matched to a gene: 6. Looked up from germline, CDR1 is SGHRS and CDR2 is YFSETQ. This CDR3 is 15 amino acids long. This chain's CDR3 is CASSPGLVNTDTQYF. The CDR3 region has the DNA TGCGCCAGCAGCCCGGGACTAGTGAACACAGATACGCAGTATTTT.

The rearrangement uses TRBV2 and TRBJ1-4, with a tentative D call TRBD1 (6 bases). Looked up from germline, CDR1 is SNHLY and CDR2 is FYNNEI. The CDR3 has 16 amino acids. V lost 5 bases to trimming and J lost 7 bases, with 20 bases between them. DNA for the CDR3: TGTGCCAGCAGTATCCAGGGGATGGATCGTAGTGAAAAACTGTTTTTT. This encodes CASSIQGMDRSEKLFF.

V and J are TRBV28 and TRBJ1-6, with 9 bases lining up with TRBD1. The length of the CDR3 is 14 residues. V trimming: 5 bases; J trimming: 10 bases; junction bases outside the gene matches: 6. CDR1 MDHEN and CDR2 SYDVKM come from the germline V gene. CDR3 region: CASSPGQGRSPLHF. The CDR3 DNA follows: TGTGCCAGCAGTCCGGGACAGGGCCGCTCACCCCTCCACTTT.

This clone has just a few counts. Other nucleotide sequences in the sample specify the same CDR3. The rearrangement links TRBV19 to TRBJ2-3; D unclear. The CDR3 sequence is 12 residues long. V shed 5 bases and J shed 5 bases, with 8 bases lying between them. Germline lookup yields CDR1 LNHDA and CDR2 SQIVND (reference sequence). CDR3 DNA sequence: TGTGCCAGTAGTGAAGTGAGAGATACGCAGTATTTT. It specifies CASSEVRDTQYF.

The V call is TRBV18, the J call TRBJ1-3; TRBD1 might be the D (6 bases). CDR3 length equals 16 residues. Trimming stripped 2 bases from V and 5 bases from J, with 16 bases between. CDR1 and CDR2 from the germline V gene are KGHSH and LQKENI. This CDR3 is CASSPSQGHRRNTIYF. As DNA, the CDR3 is TGTGCCAGCTCACCATCCCAGGGGCACCGCAGAAACACCATATATTTT. Filled out from reference TRBV18 and TRBJ1-3, the complete variable domain reads NAGVMQNPRHLVRRRGQEARLRCSPMKGHSHVYWYRQLPEEGLKFMVYLQKENIIDESGMPKERFSAEFPKEGPSILRIQQVVRGDSAAYFCASSPSQGHRRNTIYFGEGSWLTVV.